A selection of T cell receptor beta chains follows, all from one sample in a study of cytomegalovirus exposure and HLA in healthy donors. This table comes from immunoSEQ multiplex PCR, and its TCRdb copy is limited to in-frame clones, with some not included. The data contain about 190,000 clones, about nine tenths of them singletons. Sequenced material: PBMCs. The origin of the receptors is a man aged 25-40 years in good health and CMV-seronegative. CDR3s include the opening cysteine and the closing phenylalanine or tryptophan. D genes are given only for firm matches. Clone size is stated in some rows and not others, as once, few, many or a class when expanded.

clone_size: .
v_call: TRBV27
j_call: TRBJ1-1
d_call: .
cdr3_aa: CASSWAQTNTEAFF
cdr3_nt: TGTGCCAGCAGTTGGGCCCAGACGAACACTGAAGCTTTCTTT

clone_size: .
v_call: TRBV6-1
j_call: TRBJ2-1
d_call: .
cdr3_aa: CASSVGQGGYNEQFF
cdr3_nt: TGTGCCAGCAGTGTGGGCCAGGGAGGCTACAATGAGCAGTTCTTC

clone_size: .
v_call: TRBV7-9
j_call: TRBJ1-2
d_call: TRBD1
cdr3_aa: CASRKGTDYTPSGYTF
cdr3_nt: TGTGCCAGCAGGAAAGGGACAGACTACACTCCTAGCGGCTACACCTTC

clone_size: .
v_call: TRBV21-1
j_call: TRBJ2-2
d_call: .
cdr3_aa: CASSKGTGTVSGELFF
cdr3_nt: TGTGCCAGCAGCAAAGGAACAGGGACCGTCTCCGGGGAGCTGTTTTTT

clone_size: .
v_call: TRBV7-2
j_call: TRBJ2-7
d_call: TRBD2
cdr3_aa: CASSLRGTSGGSSYEQYF
cdr3_nt: TGTGCCAGCAGCTTACGGGGGACTAGCGGGGGGAGCTCCTACGAGCAGTACTTC

clone_size: .
v_call: TRBV7-9
j_call: TRBJ2-1
d_call: .
cdr3_aa: CSSSLAPGWGPNEQFF
cdr3_nt: TGTTCCAGCAGCTTAGCGCCGGGTTGGGGGCCAAATGAGCAGTTCTTC

clone_size: .
v_call: TRBV6-1
j_call: TRBJ1-4
d_call: TRBD1
cdr3_aa: CASRGGLANEKLFF
cdr3_nt: TGTGCCAGCAGAGGGGGCTTGGCTAATGAAAAACTGTTTTTT

clone_size: .
v_call: TRBV7-9
j_call: TRBJ2-4
d_call: .
cdr3_aa: CASSSGGDIQYF
cdr3_nt: TGTGCCAGCAGCTCCGGGGGAGACATTCAGTACTTC

clone_size: .
v_call: TRBV5-1
j_call: TRBJ2-7
d_call: TRBD1
cdr3_aa: CASSFGTEYEQYF
cdr3_nt: TGCGCCAGCAGCTTCGGGACAGAGTACGAGCAGTACTTC

clone_size: .
v_call: TRBV2
j_call: TRBJ2-3
d_call: .
cdr3_aa: CASSIEALSTDTQYF
cdr3_nt: TGTGCCAGCAGTATAGAGGCTCTTAGCACAGATACGCAGTATTTT

clone_size: .
v_call: TRBV7-2
j_call: TRBJ1-3
d_call: TRBD1
cdr3_aa: CASGQVSGNTIYF
cdr3_nt: TGTGCCAGCGGACAGGTCTCTGGAAACACCATATATTTT

clone_size: .
v_call: TRBV2
j_call: TRBJ2-5
d_call: .
cdr3_aa: CASSNFVGGGQETQYF
cdr3_nt: TGTGCCAGCAGTAATTTTGTGGGAGGGGGCCAAGAGACCCAGTACTTC

clone_size: .
v_call: TRBV30
j_call: TRBJ2-7
d_call: .
cdr3_aa: CAWRQVVSYEQYF
cdr3_nt: TGTGCCTGGAGACAGGTGGTGTCCTACGAGCAGTACTTC

clone_size: .
v_call: TRBV25-1
j_call: TRBJ2-1
d_call: .
cdr3_aa: CASRDLAGGPENEQFF
cdr3_nt: TGTGCCAGCAGAGACTTGGCTGGAGGGCCGGAAAATGAGCAGTTCTTC

clone_size: .
v_call: TRBV25-1
j_call: TRBJ1-5
d_call: .
cdr3_aa: CASSGQGKQPQHF
cdr3_nt: TGTGCCAGCAGTGGGCAGGGGAAACAGCCCCAGCATTTT

clone_size: .
v_call: TRBV7-2
j_call: TRBJ2-2
d_call: TRBD2
cdr3_aa: CASSLAGLAGTGELFF
cdr3_nt: TGTGCCAGCAGCTTAGCGGGACTAGCGGGAACCGGGGAGCTGTTTTTT

clone_size: .
v_call: TRBV28
j_call: TRBJ2-7
d_call: .
cdr3_aa: CASSGGKGLYEQYF
cdr3_nt: TGTGCCAGCAGTGGGGGGAAAGGTCTCTACGAGCAGTACTTC

clone_size: few
v_call: TRBV19
j_call: TRBJ1-5
d_call: TRBD1
cdr3_aa: CASSGTGNQPQHF
cdr3_nt: TGTGCCAGCTCCGGGACAGGCAATCAGCCCCAGCATTTT

clone_size: .
v_call: TRBV11-2
j_call: TRBJ1-2
d_call: .
cdr3_aa: CASSLAQRDGYTF
cdr3_nt: TGTGCCAGCAGCTTAGCCCAGCGGGATGGCTACACCTTC

clone_size: .
v_call: TRBV6-5
j_call: TRBJ1-2
d_call: .
cdr3_aa: CASSYAHLSGYGYTF
cdr3_nt: TGTGCCAGCAGTTACGCCCATCTGTCGGGCTATGGCTACACCTTC

clone_size: .
v_call: TRBV7-7
j_call: TRBJ1-4
d_call: TRBD1
cdr3_aa: CASSLAGQGNEKLFF
cdr3_nt: TGTGCTAGCAGCTTAGCGGGACAGGGCAACGAAAAACTGTTTTTT

clone_size: once
v_call: TRBV5-1
j_call: TRBJ2-6
d_call: .
cdr3_aa: CASSPRRPAGANVLTF
cdr3_nt: TGCGCCAGCAGCCCGCGGCGGCCCGCTGGGGCCAACGTCCTGACTTTC

clone_size: .
v_call: TRBV28
j_call: TRBJ2-7
d_call: .
cdr3_aa: CASKPVGSGSYEQYF
cdr3_nt: TGTGCCAGCAAACCGGTAGGGAGTGGGTCCTACGAGCAGTACTTC

clone_size: .
v_call: TRBV6-1
j_call: TRBJ1-5
d_call: TRBD1
cdr3_aa: CASSNRGRNQPQHF
cdr3_nt: TGTGCCAGCAGTAACAGGGGCCGCAATCAGCCCCAGCATTTT

clone_size: .
v_call: TRBV11-2
j_call: TRBJ1-2
d_call: .
cdr3_aa: CASSPARVGYGYTF
cdr3_nt: TGTGCCAGCAGCCCAGCGCGTGTAGGCTATGGCTACACCTTC

clone_size: .
v_call: TRBV19
j_call: TRBJ1-4
d_call: .
cdr3_aa: CASSVSVTTNEKLFF
cdr3_nt: TGTGCCAGTAGTGTCAGTGTCACAACTAATGAAAAACTGTTTTTT

clone_size: .
v_call: TRBV6-5
j_call: TRBJ2-1
d_call: TRBD1
cdr3_aa: CASTNRGVGVNEQFF
cdr3_nt: TGTGCCAGCACAAACAGGGGTGTGGGTGTCAATGAGCAGTTCTTC

clone_size: .
v_call: TRBV27
j_call: TRBJ2-7
d_call: .
cdr3_aa: CASSMDTYYEQYF
cdr3_nt: TGTGCCAGCAGTATGGACACGTACTACGAGCAGTACTTC

clone_size: .
v_call: TRBV18
j_call: TRBJ1-2
d_call: TRBD1
cdr3_aa: CASSLQPPGQGNGYTF
cdr3_nt: TGTGCCAGCTCACTTCAACCCCCGGGACAGGGGAATGGCTACACCTTC

clone_size: .
v_call: TRBV9
j_call: TRBJ2-3
d_call: .
cdr3_aa: CASSPSPHGSTDTQYF
cdr3_nt: TGTGCCAGCAGCCCCTCCCCCCACGGGAGCACAGATACGCAGTATTTT

clone_size: .
v_call: TRBV7-2
j_call: TRBJ2-3
d_call: TRBD2
cdr3_aa: CASSSLTSADTQYF
cdr3_nt: TGTGCCAGCAGCTCCTTAACTAGCGCAGATACGCAGTATTTT

clone_size: .
v_call: TRBV7-9
j_call: TRBJ1-1
d_call: TRBD1
cdr3_aa: CASSLKGARVDTEAFF
cdr3_nt: TGTGCCAGCAGCTTAAAGGGGGCGCGGGTCGACACTGAAGCTTTCTTT

clone_size: .
v_call: TRBV11-1
j_call: TRBJ2-6
d_call: .
cdr3_aa: CASSPRTDSGANGLTF
cdr3_nt: TGTGCCAGCAGCCCCCGAACCGACTCTGGGGCCAACGGCCTGACTTTC

clone_size: .
v_call: TRBV6-4
j_call: TRBJ2-5
d_call: TRBD1
cdr3_aa: CASDMKGQVGKENETQYF
cdr3_nt: TGTGCCAGCGACATGAAAGGACAGGTCGGGAAAGAGAACGAGACCCAGTACTTC

clone_size: once
v_call: TRBV15
j_call: TRBJ2-5
d_call: .
cdr3_aa: CATSRDVLAGASQETQYF
cdr3_nt: TGTGCCACCAGCAGAGATGTTCTGGCGGGGGCCTCCCAAGAGACCCAGTACTTC

clone_size: .
v_call: TRBV10-3
j_call: TRBJ2-7
d_call: .
cdr3_aa: CAISSGQRYEQYF
cdr3_nt: TGTGCCATCAGCTCGGGACAACGATACGAGCAGTACTTC

clone_size: .
v_call: TRBV29-1
j_call: TRBJ2-7
d_call: .
cdr3_aa: CSVVRDYEQYF
cdr3_nt: TGCAGCGTTGTCCGCGACTACGAGCAGTACTTC

clone_size: .
v_call: TRBV12-2
j_call: TRBJ2-1
d_call: .
cdr3_aa: CASRLPKAGGPHEQFF
cdr3_nt: TGTGCAAGTCGCCTCCCGAAAGCGGGAGGGCCCCATGAGCAGTTCTTC

clone_size: .
v_call: TRBV7-2
j_call: TRBJ2-5
d_call: TRBD2
cdr3_aa: CASSPGTSRETQYF
cdr3_nt: TGTGCCAGCAGCCCAGGGACTAGCCGAGAGACCCAGTACTTC

clone_size: .
v_call: TRBV28
j_call: TRBJ1-4
d_call: .
cdr3_aa: CASSLPNEKLFF
cdr3_nt: TGTGCCAGCAGTCTACCTAATGAAAAACTGTTTTTT

clone_size: .
v_call: TRBV28
j_call: TRBJ1-5
d_call: TRBD1
cdr3_aa: CASRRGGQGYQPQHF
cdr3_nt: TGTGCCAGCAGACGGGGGGGACAGGGTTATCAGCCCCAGCATTTT

clone_size: once
v_call: TRBV10-2
j_call: TRBJ1-2
d_call: .
cdr3_aa: CASTSGSNYGYTF
cdr3_nt: TGCGCCAGTACCTCAGGGTCTAACTATGGCTACACCTTC

clone_size: .
v_call: TRBV7-2
j_call: TRBJ1-1
d_call: .
cdr3_aa: CASRWGGNTEAFF
cdr3_nt: TGTGCCAGCAGATGGGGGGGGAACACTGAAGCTTTCTTT

clone_size: .
v_call: TRBV27
j_call: TRBJ1-5
d_call: TRBD1
cdr3_aa: CASTPDRGQPQHF
cdr3_nt: TGTGCCAGCACTCCCGACAGGGGCCAGCCCCAGCATTTT

clone_size: .
v_call: TRBV5-8
j_call: TRBJ2-1
d_call: TRBD2
cdr3_aa: CASSLRSGGSSGIYNEQFF
cdr3_nt: TGTGCCAGCAGCTTGCGGAGTGGGGGGAGTAGCGGGATCTACAATGAGCAGTTCTTC

clone_size: .
v_call: TRBV19
j_call: TRBJ1-5
d_call: TRBD1
cdr3_aa: CASIPGQGGQPQHF
cdr3_nt: TGTGCCAGTATCCCTGGACAGGGGGGACAGCCCCAGCATTTT

clone_size: .
v_call: TRBV9
j_call: TRBJ2-7
d_call: .
cdr3_aa: CASSEDAAVRGQYF
cdr3_nt: TGTGCCAGCAGCGAGGATGCGGCAGTCAGGGGGCAGTACTTC

clone_size: .
v_call: TRBV27
j_call: TRBJ2-7
d_call: TRBD1
cdr3_aa: CASTETGEDEQYF
cdr3_nt: TGTGCCAGCACCGAGACAGGGGAGGACGAGCAGTACTTC

clone_size: .
v_call: TRBV28
j_call: TRBJ1-2
d_call: TRBD1
cdr3_aa: CASRPGTAYGYTF
cdr3_nt: TGTGCCAGCAGGCCTGGGACAGCCTATGGCTACACCTTC

clone_size: .
v_call: TRBV7-2
j_call: TRBJ1-3
d_call: TRBD1
cdr3_aa: CASSLAGQGAKGNTIYF
cdr3_nt: TGTGCCAGCAGCTTAGCAGGACAGGGGGCGAAAGGAAACACCATATATTTT

clone_size: .
v_call: TRBV6-6
j_call: TRBJ2-7
d_call: TRBD2
cdr3_aa: CASTRGLAGFYEQYF
cdr3_nt: TGTGCCAGCACCCGGGGACTAGCGGGATTTTACGAGCAGTACTTC

clone_size: .
v_call: TRBV19
j_call: TRBJ2-1
d_call: .
cdr3_aa: CASSTSDKELEQFF
cdr3_nt: TGTGCCAGTTCCACCTCAGACAAGGAACTCGAGCAGTTCTTC

clone_size: .
v_call: TRBV7-2
j_call: TRBJ2-3
d_call: TRBD1
cdr3_aa: CASSLGGTVITDTQYF
cdr3_nt: TGTGCCAGCAGCTTAGGTGGGACAGTGATCACAGATACGCAGTATTTT

clone_size: .
v_call: TRBV15
j_call: TRBJ2-1
d_call: TRBD1
cdr3_aa: CATSRDGDRDYNEQFF
cdr3_nt: TGTGCCACCAGCAGAGATGGGGACAGGGACTACAATGAGCAGTTCTTC

clone_size: .
v_call: TRBV2
j_call: TRBJ1-6
d_call: TRBD1
cdr3_aa: CASSEGRGRNSPLHF
cdr3_nt: TGTGCCAGCAGTGAGGGCAGGGGGCGTAATTCACCCCTCCACTTT

clone_size: .
v_call: TRBV15
j_call: TRBJ2-5
d_call: TRBD2
cdr3_aa: CATSRDQSGGETQYF
cdr3_nt: TGTGCCACCAGCAGAGATCAGTCCGGGGGGGAGACCCAGTACTTC

clone_size: .
v_call: TRBV29-1
j_call: TRBJ1-1
d_call: .
cdr3_aa: CSVEWEAGTEAFF
cdr3_nt: TGCAGCGTTGAATGGGAGGCCGGCACTGAAGCTTTCTTT

clone_size: .
v_call: TRBV2
j_call: TRBJ1-5
d_call: TRBD1
cdr3_aa: CASSVQGGNQPQHF
cdr3_nt: TGTGCCAGCAGTGTGCAGGGGGGAAATCAGCCCCAGCATTTT

clone_size: .
v_call: TRBV5-1
j_call: TRBJ1-2
d_call: TRBD1
cdr3_aa: CASSSTGTASYGYTF
cdr3_nt: TGCGCCAGCAGCTCGACCGGGACAGCATCCTATGGCTACACCTTC

clone_size: few
v_call: TRBV9
j_call: TRBJ1-1
d_call: .
cdr3_aa: CASSPSALQEAFF
cdr3_nt: TGTGCCAGCAGCCCTAGTGCGCTACAAGAAGCTTTCTTT